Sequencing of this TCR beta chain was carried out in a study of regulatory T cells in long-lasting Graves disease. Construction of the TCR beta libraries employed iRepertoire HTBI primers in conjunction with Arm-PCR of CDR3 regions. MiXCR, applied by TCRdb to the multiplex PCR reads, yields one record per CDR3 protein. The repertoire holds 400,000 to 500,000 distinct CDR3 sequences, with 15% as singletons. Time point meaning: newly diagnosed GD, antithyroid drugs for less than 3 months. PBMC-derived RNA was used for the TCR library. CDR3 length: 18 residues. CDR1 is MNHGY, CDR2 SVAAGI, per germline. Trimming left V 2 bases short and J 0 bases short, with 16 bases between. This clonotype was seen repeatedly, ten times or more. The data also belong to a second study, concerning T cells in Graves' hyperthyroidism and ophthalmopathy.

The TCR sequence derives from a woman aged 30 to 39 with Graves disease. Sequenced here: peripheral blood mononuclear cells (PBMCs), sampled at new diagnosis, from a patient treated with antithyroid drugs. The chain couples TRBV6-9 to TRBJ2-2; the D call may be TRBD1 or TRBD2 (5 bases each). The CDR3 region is CASSYLLGGVPNTGELFF. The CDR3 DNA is TGTGCCAGCAGTTATCTTCTTGGGGGAGTACCGAACACCGGGGAGCTGTTTTTT.